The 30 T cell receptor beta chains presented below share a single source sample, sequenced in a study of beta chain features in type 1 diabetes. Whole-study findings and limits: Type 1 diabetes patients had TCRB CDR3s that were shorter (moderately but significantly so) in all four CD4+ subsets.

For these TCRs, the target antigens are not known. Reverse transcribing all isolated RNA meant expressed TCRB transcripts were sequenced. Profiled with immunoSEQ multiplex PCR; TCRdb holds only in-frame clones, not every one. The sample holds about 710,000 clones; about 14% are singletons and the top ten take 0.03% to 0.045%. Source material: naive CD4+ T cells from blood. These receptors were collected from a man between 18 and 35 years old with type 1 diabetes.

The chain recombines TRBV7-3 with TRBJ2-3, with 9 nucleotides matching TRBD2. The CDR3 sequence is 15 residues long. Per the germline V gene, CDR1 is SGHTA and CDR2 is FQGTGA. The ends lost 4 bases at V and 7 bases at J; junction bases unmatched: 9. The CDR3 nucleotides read TGTGCCAGCAGCTCATTAGCGGGGGTCAGTAATACGCAGTATTTT. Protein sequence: CASSSLAGVSNTQYF.

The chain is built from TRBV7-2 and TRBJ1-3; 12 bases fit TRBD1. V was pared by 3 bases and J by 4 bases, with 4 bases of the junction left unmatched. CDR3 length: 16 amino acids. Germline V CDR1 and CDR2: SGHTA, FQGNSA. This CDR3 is CASSFPGQGAGNTIYF. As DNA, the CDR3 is TGTGCCAGCAGCTTTCCGGGACAGGGGGCAGGAAACACCATATATTTT.

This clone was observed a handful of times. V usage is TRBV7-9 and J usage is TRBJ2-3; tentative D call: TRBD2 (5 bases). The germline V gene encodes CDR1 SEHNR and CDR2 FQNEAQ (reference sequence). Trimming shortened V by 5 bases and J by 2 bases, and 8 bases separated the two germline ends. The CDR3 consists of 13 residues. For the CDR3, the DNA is TGTGCCAGCAGCCCCGGGAACACAGATACGCAGTATTTT. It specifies CASSPGNTDTQYF.

As DNA, the CDR3 is TGCGCCAGCAGCCCGGGACAGGGAAACGATGAGCAGTTCTTC. It encodes CASSPGQGNDEQFF. V usage is TRBV5-1 and J usage is TRBJ2-1, with 9 nucleotides matching TRBD1. Germline CDR1 and CDR2: SGHRS and YFSETQ. V was clipped by 4 bases and J by 8 bases; unmatched bases: 7. This CDR3 has 14 residues.

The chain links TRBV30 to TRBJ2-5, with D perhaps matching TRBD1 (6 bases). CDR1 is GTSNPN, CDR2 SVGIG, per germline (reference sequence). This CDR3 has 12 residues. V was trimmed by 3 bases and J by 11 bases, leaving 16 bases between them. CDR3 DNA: TGTGCCTGGAGGTTACAGGGTGGGGAGCAGTACTTC. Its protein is CAWRLQGGEQYF.

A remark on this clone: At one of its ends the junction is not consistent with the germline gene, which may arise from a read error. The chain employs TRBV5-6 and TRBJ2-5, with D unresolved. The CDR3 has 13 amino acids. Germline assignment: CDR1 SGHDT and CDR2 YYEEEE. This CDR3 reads CASTLVTNGAQYF. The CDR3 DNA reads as TGTGCCAGCACCTTGGTCACCAATGGGGCCCAGTACTTC.

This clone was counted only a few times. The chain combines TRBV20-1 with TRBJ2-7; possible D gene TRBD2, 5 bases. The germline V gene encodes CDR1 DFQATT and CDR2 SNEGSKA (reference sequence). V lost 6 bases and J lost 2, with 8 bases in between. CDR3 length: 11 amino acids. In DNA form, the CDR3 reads TGCAGTGCAGCGGTTACCTACGAGCAGTACTTC. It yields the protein CSAAVTYEQYF.

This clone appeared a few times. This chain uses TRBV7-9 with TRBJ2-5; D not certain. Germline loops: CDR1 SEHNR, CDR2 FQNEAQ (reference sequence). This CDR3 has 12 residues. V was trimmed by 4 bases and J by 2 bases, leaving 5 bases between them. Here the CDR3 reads CASSSLQETQYF. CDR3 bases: TGTGCCAGCAGCTCACTTCAAGAGACCCAGTACTTC.

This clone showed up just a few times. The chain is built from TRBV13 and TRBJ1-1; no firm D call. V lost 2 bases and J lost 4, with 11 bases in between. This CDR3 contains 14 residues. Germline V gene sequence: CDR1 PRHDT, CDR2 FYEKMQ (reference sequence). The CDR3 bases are TGTGCCAGCAGCTTAAAGGGAGGCAGCACTGAAGCTTTCTTT. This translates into CASSLKGGSTEAFF.

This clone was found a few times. The CDR3 reads CASSPTGTGGGQPQHF. The CDR3 nucleotides read TGTGCCAGCAGTCCTACCGGGACAGGGGGTGGTCAGCCCCAGCATTTT. The chain recombines TRBV28 with TRBJ1-5; 11 bases map to TRBD1. With 5 bases clipped from V and 6 bases from J, the junction kept 9 bases outside the gene matches. CDR1 and CDR2 (germline): MDHEN, SYDVKM. The CDR3 consists of 16 residues. Supplemented by reference TRBV28 and TRBJ1-5, the full variable domain reads DVKVTQSSRYLVKRTGEKVFLECVQDMDHENMFWYRQDPGLGLRLIYFSYDVKMKEKGDIPEGYSVSREKKERFSLILESASTNQTSMYLCASSPTGTGGGQPQHFGDGTRLSIL.

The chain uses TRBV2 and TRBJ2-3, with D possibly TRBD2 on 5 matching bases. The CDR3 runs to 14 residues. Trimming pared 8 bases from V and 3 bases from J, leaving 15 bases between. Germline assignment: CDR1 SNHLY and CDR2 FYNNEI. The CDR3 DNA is TGTGCCAGCGGTCCCGGAAGCGGAACAGATACGCAGTATTTT. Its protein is CASGPGSGTDTQYF.

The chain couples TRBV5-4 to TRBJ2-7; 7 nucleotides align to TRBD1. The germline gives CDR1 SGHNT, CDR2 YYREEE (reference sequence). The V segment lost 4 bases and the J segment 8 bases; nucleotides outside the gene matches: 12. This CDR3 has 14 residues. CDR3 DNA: TGTGCCAGCAGCGTGGGACAGCCGCCCTCTCAGCAGTACTTC. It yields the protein CASSVGQPPSQQYF. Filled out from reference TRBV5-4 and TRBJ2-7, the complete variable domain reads ETGVTQSPTHLIKTRGQQVTLRCSSQSGHNTVSWYQQALGQGPQFIFQYYREEENGRGNFPPRFSGLQFPNYSSELNVNALELDDSALYLCASSVGQPPSQQYFGPGTRLTVT.

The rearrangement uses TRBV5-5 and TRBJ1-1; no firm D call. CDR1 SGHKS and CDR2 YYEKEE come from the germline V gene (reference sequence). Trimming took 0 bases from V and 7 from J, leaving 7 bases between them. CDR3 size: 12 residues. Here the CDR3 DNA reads TGTGCCAGCAGCTTGGTAACCGATGAAGCTTTCTTT. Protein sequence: CASSLVTDEAFF.

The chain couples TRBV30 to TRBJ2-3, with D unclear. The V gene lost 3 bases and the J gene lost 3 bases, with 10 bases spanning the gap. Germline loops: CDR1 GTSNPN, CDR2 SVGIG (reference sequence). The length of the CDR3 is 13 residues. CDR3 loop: CAWSGAFTDTQYF. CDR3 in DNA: TGTGCCTGGAGCGGAGCGTTTACAGATACGCAGTATTTT. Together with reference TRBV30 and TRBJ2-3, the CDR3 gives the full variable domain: SQTIHQWPATLVQPVGSPLSLECTVEGTSNPNLYWYRQAAGRGLQLLFYSVGIGQISSEVPQNLSASRPQDRQFILSSKKLLLSDSGFYLCAWSGAFTDTQYFGPGTRLTVL.

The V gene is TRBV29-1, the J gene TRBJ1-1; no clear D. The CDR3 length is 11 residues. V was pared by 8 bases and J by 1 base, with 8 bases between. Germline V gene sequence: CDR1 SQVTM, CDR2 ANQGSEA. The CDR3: CSPFRNTEAFF. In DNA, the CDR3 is TGCAGCCCCTTCAGGAACACTGAAGCTTTCTTT.

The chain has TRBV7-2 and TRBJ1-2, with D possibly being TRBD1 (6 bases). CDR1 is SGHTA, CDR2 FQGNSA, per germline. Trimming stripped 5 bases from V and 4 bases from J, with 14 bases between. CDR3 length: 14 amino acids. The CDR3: CASSPGQRRYGYTF. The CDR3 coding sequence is TGTGCCAGCAGCCCCGGACAGCGCCGCTATGGCTACACCTTC.

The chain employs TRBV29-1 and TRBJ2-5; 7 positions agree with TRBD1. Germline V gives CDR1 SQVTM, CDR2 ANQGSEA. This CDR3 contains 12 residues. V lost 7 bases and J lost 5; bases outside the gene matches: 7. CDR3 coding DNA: TGCAGCGGGCAACAGGGGTCCGAGACCCAGTACTTC. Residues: CSGQQGSETQYF.

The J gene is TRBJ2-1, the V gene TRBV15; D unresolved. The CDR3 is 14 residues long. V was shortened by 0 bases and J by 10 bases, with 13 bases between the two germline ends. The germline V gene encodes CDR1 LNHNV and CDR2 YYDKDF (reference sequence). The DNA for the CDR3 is TGTGCCACCAGCAGAGATCGTAACTCAGAGGAGCAGTTCTTC. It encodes CATSRDRNSEEQFF.

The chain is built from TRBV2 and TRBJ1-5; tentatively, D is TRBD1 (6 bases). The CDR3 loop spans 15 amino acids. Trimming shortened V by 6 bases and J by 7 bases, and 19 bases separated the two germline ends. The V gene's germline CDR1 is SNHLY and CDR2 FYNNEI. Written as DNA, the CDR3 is TGTGCCAGCAGGAGGCGGCCAGGGGCCCGGCAGCCCCAGCATTTT. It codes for CASRRRPGARQPQHF. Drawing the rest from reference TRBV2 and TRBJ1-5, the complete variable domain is EPEVTQTPSHQVTQMGQEVILRCVPISNHLYFYWYRQILGQKVEFLVSFYNNEISEKSEIFDDQFSVERPDGSNFTLKIRSTKLEDSAMYFCASRRRPGARQPQHFGDGTRLSIL.

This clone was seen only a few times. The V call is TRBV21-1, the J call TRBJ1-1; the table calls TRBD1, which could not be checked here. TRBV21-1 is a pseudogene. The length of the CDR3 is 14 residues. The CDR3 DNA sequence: TGTGCCGGCTACGGATCAGGGATGAACACTGAAGCTTTCTTT. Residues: CAGYGSGMNTEAFF.

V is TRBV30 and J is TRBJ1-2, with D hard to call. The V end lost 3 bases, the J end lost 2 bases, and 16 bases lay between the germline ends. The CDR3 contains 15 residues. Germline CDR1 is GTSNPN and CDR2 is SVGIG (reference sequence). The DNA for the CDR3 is TGTGCCTGGAGGGCCGGACCCCTCAAGAACTATGGCTACACCTTC. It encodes CAWRAGPLKNYGYTF.

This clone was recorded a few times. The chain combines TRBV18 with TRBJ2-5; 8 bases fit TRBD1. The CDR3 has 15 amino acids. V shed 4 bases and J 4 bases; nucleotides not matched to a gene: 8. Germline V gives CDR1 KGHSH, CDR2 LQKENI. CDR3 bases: TGTGCCAGCTCACAGTCAGGGGGCCGTGGAGAGACCCAGTACTTC. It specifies CASSQSGGRGETQYF.

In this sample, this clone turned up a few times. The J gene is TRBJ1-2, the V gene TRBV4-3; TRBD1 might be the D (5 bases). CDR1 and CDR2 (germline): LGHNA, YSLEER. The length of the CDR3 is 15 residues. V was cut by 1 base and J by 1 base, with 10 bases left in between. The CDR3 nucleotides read TGCGCCAGCAGCCAAGTGCAGGGCTTTAACTATGGCTACACCTTC. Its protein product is CASSQVQGFNYGYTF.

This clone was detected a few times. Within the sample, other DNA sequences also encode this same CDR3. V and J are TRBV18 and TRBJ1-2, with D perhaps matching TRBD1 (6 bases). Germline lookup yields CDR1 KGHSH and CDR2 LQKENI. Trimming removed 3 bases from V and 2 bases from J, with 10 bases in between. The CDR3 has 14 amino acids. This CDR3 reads CASSPGQGNYGYTF. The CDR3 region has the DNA TGTGCCAGCTCACCGGGTCAGGGGAACTATGGCTACACCTTC. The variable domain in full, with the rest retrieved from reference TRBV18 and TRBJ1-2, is NAGVMQNPRHLVRRRGQEARLRCSPMKGHSHVYWYRQLPEEGLKFMVYLQKENIIDESGMPKERFSAEFPKEGPSILRIQQVVRGDSAAYFCASSPGQGNYGYTFGSGTRLTVV.

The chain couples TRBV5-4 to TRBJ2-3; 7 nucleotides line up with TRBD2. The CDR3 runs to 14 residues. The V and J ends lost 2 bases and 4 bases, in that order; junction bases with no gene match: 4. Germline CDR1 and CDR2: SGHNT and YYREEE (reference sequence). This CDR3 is CASSFTSVPDTQYF. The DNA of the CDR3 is TGTGCCAGCAGCTTTACTAGCGTCCCAGATACGCAGTATTTT. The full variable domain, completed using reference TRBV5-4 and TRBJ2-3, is ETGVTQSPTHLIKTRGQQVTLRCSSQSGHNTVSWYQQALGQGPQFIFQYYREEENGRGNFPPRFSGLQFPNYSSELNVNALELDDSALYLCASSFTSVPDTQYFGPGTRLTVL.

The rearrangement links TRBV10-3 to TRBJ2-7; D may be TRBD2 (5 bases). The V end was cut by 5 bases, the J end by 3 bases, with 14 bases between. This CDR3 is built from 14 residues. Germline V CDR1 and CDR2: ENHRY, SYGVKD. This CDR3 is CAISISEGNYEQYF. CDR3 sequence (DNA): TGTGCCATCAGTATCAGTGAGGGCAACTACGAGCAGTACTTC.

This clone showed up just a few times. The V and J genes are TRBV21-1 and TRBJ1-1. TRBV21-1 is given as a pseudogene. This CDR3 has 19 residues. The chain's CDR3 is CASSKSGSGTPVVNTEAFF. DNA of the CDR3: TGTGCCAGCAGCAAATCAGGGTCGGGAACCCCAGTTGTAAACACTGAAGCTTTCTTT.

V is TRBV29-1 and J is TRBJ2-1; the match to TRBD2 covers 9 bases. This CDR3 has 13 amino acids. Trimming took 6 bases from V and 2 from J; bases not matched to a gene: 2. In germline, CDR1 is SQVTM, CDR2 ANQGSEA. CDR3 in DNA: TGCAGCGTGGCTAGCGGGGCCTACAATGAGCAGTTCTTC. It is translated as CSVASGAYNEQFF.

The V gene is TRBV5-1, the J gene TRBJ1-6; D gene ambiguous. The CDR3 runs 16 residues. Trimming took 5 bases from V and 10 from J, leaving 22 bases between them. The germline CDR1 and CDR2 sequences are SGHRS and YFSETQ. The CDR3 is CASRQSEVGEDSPLHF. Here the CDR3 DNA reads TGCGCCAGCAGACAATCCGAGGTGGGCGAGGACTCACCCCTCCACTTT.

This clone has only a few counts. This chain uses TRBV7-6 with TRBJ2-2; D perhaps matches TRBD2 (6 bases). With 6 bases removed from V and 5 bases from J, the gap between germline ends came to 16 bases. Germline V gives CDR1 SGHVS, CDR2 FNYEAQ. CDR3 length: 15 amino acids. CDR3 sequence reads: CASRGLRDRTGELFF. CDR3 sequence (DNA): TGTGCCAGCAGGGGACTCCGGGACCGGACCGGGGAGCTGTTTTTT.